Listed below are T cell receptor beta chains from one sample, sequenced in a study of shared clonotypes between healthy human individuals. Only in-frame clones appear in the TCRdb table, and some are missing; sequencing was by immunoSEQ multiplex PCR. This table holds about 1 million clones, roughly 75% found once. The sample was memory CD4+ T cells sorted from blood. These receptors originate from a man younger than 35 in good health. The CDR3 runs from the conserved cysteine through the conserved F or W. The D gene is left open where the match is weak. Some rows mark clone size as missing; the rest say once, few, many or name a class of expanded clone.

CDR3 length	V gene	J gene	clone size	D gene	CDR3 protein	CDR3 DNA
15	TRBV7-2	TRBJ1-5	-	-	CASSFDRTGNQPQHF	TGTGCCAGCAGCTTCGACCGAACTGGCAATCAGCCCCAGCATTTT
16	TRBV10-2	TRBJ2-1	-	-	CASSESRGSSYNEQFF	TGCGCCAGCAGTGAGTCCCGGGGATCCTCCTACAATGAGCAGTTCTTC
15	TRBV6-5	TRBJ1-1	-	TRBD1	CASSRMQTGGTEAFF	TGTGCCAGCAGTCGTATGCAAACAGGGGGCACTGAAGCTTTCTTT
15	TRBV15	TRBJ1-5	few	TRBD1	CATSRDSRGNQPQHF	TGTGCCACCAGCAGAGATTCCAGGGGGAATCAGCCCCAGCATTTT
14	TRBV29-1	TRBJ1-2	-	-	CSVAGLTGLSDYTF	TGCAGCGTTGCGGGGTTAACGGGACTAAGTGACTACACCTTC
16	TRBV19	TRBJ2-7	-	-	CASSNGVYSGSYEQYF	TGTGCCAGTAGTAATGGGGTATACTCCGGCTCCTACGAGCAGTACTTC
13	TRBV7-8	TRBJ1-5	many	-	CATSGGSNQPQHF	TGTGCCACCAGCGGGGGGAGCAATCAGCCCCAGCATTTT
16	TRBV6-5	TRBJ2-1	-	TRBD2	CASSLGHLGGGHEQFF	TGTGCCAGCAGTTTGGGCCATCTGGGGGGAGGGCATGAGCAGTTCTTC
15	TRBV19	TRBJ2-7	-	TRBD1	CASTPGQGFTYEQYF	TGTGCCAGTACCCCGGGACAGGGGTTTACCTACGAGCAGTACTTC
18	TRBV5-1	TRBJ2-1	-	-	CASSLGWGDQLAWNEQFF	TGCGCCAGCAGCTTGGGATGGGGGGACCAGTTAGCATGGAATGAGCAGTTCTTC
11	TRBV7-9	TRBJ1-1	-	-	CASSAQIEAFF	TGTGCCAGCAGCGCACAGATTGAAGCTTTCTTT
11	TRBV7-2	TRBJ1-2	-	-	CASSLVVGYTF	TGTGCCAGCAGCTTAGTGGTCGGCTACACCTTC
17	TRBV7-3	TRBJ1-5	-	-	CASSLTPVLDSNQPQHF	TGTGCCAGCAGCTTAACCCCAGTGTTGGATAGCAATCAGCCCCAGCATTTT
15	TRBV5-1	TRBJ2-1	-	TRBD2	CASRKLAGVTNEQFF	TGCGCCAGCAGAAAACTAGCGGGGGTTACGAATGAGCAGTTCTTC
16	TRBV27	TRBJ1-5	-	-	CASSFAGAYGNQPQHF	TGTGCCAGCAGTTTTGCGGGGGCGTATGGCAATCAGCCCCAGCATTTT
14	TRBV5-4	TRBJ2-4	-	-	CASSPQDKKNIQYF	TGTGCCAGCAGCCCTCAGGACAAAAAGAACATTCAGTACTTC
15	TRBV27	TRBJ1-1	-	-	CASSYRGAWGTEAFF	TGTGCCAGCAGTTACCGAGGGGCCTGGGGGACTGAAGCTTTCTTT
14	TRBV28	TRBJ1-1	few	-	CASSIGQLNTEAFF	TGTGCCAGCAGCATCGGACAGCTTAACACTGAAGCTTTCTTT
13	TRBV4-1	TRBJ1-2	many	-	CASSPTPNYGYTF	TGCGCCAGCAGCCCTACCCCTAACTATGGCTACACCTTC
15	TRBV5-6	TRBJ2-1	-	TRBD1	CASSPGTGVLNEQFF	TGTGCCAGCAGCCCCGGGACAGGGGTATTAAATGAGCAGTTCTTC
15	TRBV11-2	TRBJ1-1	-	-	CASSLEGGMNTEAFF	TGTGCCAGCAGCTTAGAAGGCGGAATGAACACTGAAGCTTTCTTT
12	TRBV18	TRBJ2-2	few	-	CASSPRAGKVFF	TGTGCCAGCTCACCACGGGCAGGGAAGGTGTTTTTT
16	TRBV7-2	TRBJ1-5	-	TRBD1	CASSLRDRGGNQPQHF	TGTGCCAGCAGCTTACGAGACAGGGGTGGCAATCAGCCCCAGCATTTT
14	TRBV5-6	TRBJ1-4	-	TRBD1	CASSSDRGLEKLFF	TGTGCCAGCAGTTCGGACAGGGGGCTTGAAAAACTGTTTTTT
15	TRBV5-6	TRBJ2-7	-	-	CASSVRDTIFYEQYF	TGTGCCAGCAGCGTCCGGGACACGATATTCTACGAGCAGTACTTC
16	TRBV7-2	TRBJ1-2	-	-	CASSSRWTAGNYGYTF	TGTGCCAGCAGCTCTAGATGGACAGCAGGGAACTATGGCTACACCTTC
17	TRBV7-7	TRBJ2-3	-	TRBD2	CASSSGRIAGGTDTQYF	TGTGCTAGCAGCTCGGGGAGGATAGCGGGAGGAACAGATACGCAGTATTTT
14	TRBV25-1	TRBJ2-5	-	-	CASSESGGGETQYF	TGTGCCAGCAGTGAATCGGGGGGCGGAGAGACCCAGTACTTC